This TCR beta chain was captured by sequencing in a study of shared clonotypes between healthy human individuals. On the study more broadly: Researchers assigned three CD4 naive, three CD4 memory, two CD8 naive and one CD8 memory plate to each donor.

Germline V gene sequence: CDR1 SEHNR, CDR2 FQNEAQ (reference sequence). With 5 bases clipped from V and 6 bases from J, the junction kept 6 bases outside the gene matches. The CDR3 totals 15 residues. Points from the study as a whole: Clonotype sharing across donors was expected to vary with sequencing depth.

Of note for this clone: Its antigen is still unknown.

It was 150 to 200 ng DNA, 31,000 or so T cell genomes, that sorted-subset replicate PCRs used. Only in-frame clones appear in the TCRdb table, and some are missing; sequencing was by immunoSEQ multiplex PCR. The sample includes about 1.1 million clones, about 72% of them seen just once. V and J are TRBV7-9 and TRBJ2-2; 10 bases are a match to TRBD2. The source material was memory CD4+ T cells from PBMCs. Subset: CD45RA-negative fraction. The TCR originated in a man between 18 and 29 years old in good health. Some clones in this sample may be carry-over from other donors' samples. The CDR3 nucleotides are TGTGCCAGCAGCCCCGCTAGCGGGAGCGCCGGGGAGCTGTTTTTT. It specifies CASSPASGSAGELFF.